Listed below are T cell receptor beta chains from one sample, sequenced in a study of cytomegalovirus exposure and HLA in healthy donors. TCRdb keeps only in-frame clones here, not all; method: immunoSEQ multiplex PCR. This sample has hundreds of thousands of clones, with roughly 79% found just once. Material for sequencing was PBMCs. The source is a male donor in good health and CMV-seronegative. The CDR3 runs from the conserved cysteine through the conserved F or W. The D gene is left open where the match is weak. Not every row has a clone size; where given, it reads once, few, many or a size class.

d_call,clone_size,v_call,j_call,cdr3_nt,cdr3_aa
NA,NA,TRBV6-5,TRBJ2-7,TGTGCCAGCAGTTACGGGGGGATGGTCTACGAGCAGTACTTC,CASSYGGMVYEQYF
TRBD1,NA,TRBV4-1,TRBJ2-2,TGCGCCAGCAGCCAAGCTTCTAGATGGGACAGGGGGAGTGGGGAGCTGTTTTTT,CASSQASRWDRGSGELFF
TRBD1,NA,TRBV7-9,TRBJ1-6,TGTGCCAGCAGCTTAGTTTCCAGGGGGAATTCACCCCTCCACTTT,CASSLVSRGNSPLHF
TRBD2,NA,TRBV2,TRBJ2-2,TGTGCCAGCAGTATGGGACTAGCGGGAACCGGGGAGCTGTTTTTT,CASSMGLAGTGELFF
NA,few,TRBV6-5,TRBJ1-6,TGTGCCAGCACCGGGGACCTGACAGGTTCACCCCTCCACTTT,CASTGDLTGSPLHF
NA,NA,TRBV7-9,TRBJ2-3,TGTGCCAGCAGCCATCCCCCGGGTCAGGGGATGGATACGCAGTATTTT,CASSHPPGQGMDTQYF
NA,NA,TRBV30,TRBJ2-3,TGTGCCTGGAGTGTGATGAGGACTATGTTTAACCCAGATACGCAGTATTTT,CAWSVMRTMFNPDTQYF
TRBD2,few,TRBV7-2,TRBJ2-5,TGTGCCAGCAGCTTAGGCGTGGCGGGGGGGTCTCAAGAGACCCAGTACTTC,CASSLGVAGGSQETQYF
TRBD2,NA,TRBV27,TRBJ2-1,TGTGCCAGCAGTTTATCCGGACTAGCGGGAGGGCTCCCTGAGCAGTTCTTC,CASSLSGLAGGLPEQFF
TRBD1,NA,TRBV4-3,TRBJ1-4,TGCGCCAGCAGCCAGATGGACAGGTCAAAACTGTTTTTT,CASSQMDRSKLFF
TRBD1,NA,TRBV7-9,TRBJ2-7,TGTGCCAGCAGTCCGGACAGGGTCACCTACGAGCAGTACTTC,CASSPDRVTYEQYF
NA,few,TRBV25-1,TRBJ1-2,TGTGCCAGCAGTGTATCCAGGGACTATGGCTACACCTTC,CASSVSRDYGYTF
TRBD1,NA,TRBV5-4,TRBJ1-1,TGTGCCAGCAGCTTGGACAGGGACAGGAAAGCTTTCTTT,CASSLDRDRKAFF
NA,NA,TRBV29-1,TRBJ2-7,TGCAGCGTTGAACATCCAGGGCACGAGCAGTACTTC,CSVEHPGHEQYF
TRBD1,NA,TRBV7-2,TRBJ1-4,TGTGCCAGCAGCTTAGCGCGACAGGGGCCTAATGAAAAACTGTTTTTT,CASSLARQGPNEKLFF
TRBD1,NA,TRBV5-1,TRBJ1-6,TGCGCCAGCAGCCCAGGGACAGGGATTAATTCACCCCTCCACTTT,CASSPGTGINSPLHF
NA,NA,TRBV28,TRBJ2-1,TGTGCCAGCAGTTTTAGGATGACGGGGGGCCTCTACAATGAGCAGTTCTTC,CASSFRMTGGLYNEQFF
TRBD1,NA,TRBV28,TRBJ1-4,TGTGCCAGCAGTGGCAGGGGGCTTCGGGAAAAACTGTTTTTT,CASSGRGLREKLFF
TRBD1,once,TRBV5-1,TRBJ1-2,TGCGCCAGCAGCTTAGGGACAGGGTTAAGGAACTATGGCTACACCTTC,CASSLGTGLRNYGYTF
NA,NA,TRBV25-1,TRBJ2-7,TGTGCCAGCAGTGATGGGCGGGGTTACGGATACGAGCAGTACTTC,CASSDGRGYGYEQYF
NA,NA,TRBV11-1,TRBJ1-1,TGTGCCAGCAGCTTTGACAGATCGAACACTGAAGCTTTCTTT,CASSFDRSNTEAFF
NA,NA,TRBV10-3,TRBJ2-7,TGTGCCATCCGGGACAAGGCATCCGAGCAGTACTTC,CAIRDKASEQYF
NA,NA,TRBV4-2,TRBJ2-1,TGTGCCAGCAGCCAAGACGGGTACAATGAGCAGTTCTTC,CASSQDGYNEQFF
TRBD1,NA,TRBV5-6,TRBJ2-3,TGTGCCAGCAGCTTGGTGGGTCAGGGGGCAACAGATACGCAGTATTTT,CASSLVGQGATDTQYF
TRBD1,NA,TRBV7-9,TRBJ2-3,TGTGCCAGCAGCTCACTGGGACAGGGGGTCACAGATACGCAGTATTTT,CASSSLGQGVTDTQYF
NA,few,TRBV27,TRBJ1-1,TGTGCCAGCACCACCCTTGATTGGGGGCGGGACACTGAAGCTTTCTTT,CASTTLDWGRDTEAFF
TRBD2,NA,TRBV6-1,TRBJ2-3,TGTGCCAGCAGTGAGGCCGCGGGGGGGCAATCAGATACGCAGTATTTT,CASSEAAGGQSDTQYF
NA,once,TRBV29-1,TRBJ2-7,TGCAGCGTTATGCCACGGAACAGCTCCTACGAGCAGTACTTC,CSVMPRNSSYEQYF
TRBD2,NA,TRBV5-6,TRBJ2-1,TGTGCCAGCAGCTTGGCGCCGGGACTAGCAGGCAATGAGCAGTTCTTC,CASSLAPGLAGNEQFF
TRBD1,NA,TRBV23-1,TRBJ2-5,TGCGCCAGCACCCAACAGGGGGCGCCGACGGTAAAGACCCAGTACTTC,CASTQQGAPTVKTQYF
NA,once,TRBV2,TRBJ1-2,TGTGCCAGCAGTGTGGGCAGAGGGAAGTCTAACTATGGCTACACCTTC,CASSVGRGKSNYGYTF
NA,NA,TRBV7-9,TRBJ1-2,TGTGCCAGCAGCTTAGCCGAGACAGGACCGAGGAGTGGCTACACCTTC,CASSLAETGPRSGYTF
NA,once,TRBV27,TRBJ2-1,TGTGCCAGGCAAAACAAGGAGCGCCCGCCCTACAATGAGCAGTTCTTC,CARQNKERPPYNEQFF
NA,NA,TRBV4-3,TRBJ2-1,TGCGCCAGCAGCCAAGACAGGGATGGTGAGCAGTTCTTC,CASSQDRDGEQFF
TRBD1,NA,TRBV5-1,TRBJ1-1,TGCGCCAGCAGCTTGCCCGGGACAGGGGACACTGAAGCTTTCTTT,CASSLPGTGDTEAFF
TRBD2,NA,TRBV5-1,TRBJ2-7,TGCGCCAGCAGCTTGGCGGCGGGAGGGCCCTCTTTGGCCTACGAGCAGTACTTC,CASSLAAGGPSLAYEQYF
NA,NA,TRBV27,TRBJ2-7,TGTGCCAGCAGTCCCGAGACAGGTCACTACGAGCAGTACTTC,CASSPETGHYEQYF
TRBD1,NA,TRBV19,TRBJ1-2,TGTGCCAGTAGTATAGAACAGGGGGCTGGCGGCTACACCTTC,CASSIEQGAGGYTF
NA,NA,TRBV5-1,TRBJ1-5,TGCGCCAGCAGCTTGGAGCCCGATAGCAATCAGCCCCAGCATTTT,CASSLEPDSNQPQHF
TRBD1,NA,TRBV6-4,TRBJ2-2,TGTGCCAGCAGTGGGGGACAGGGGAACACCGGGGAGCTGTTTTTT,CASSGGQGNTGELFF
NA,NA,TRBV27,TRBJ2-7,TGTGCCAGCATGGGACAACACTCCTACGAGCAGTACTTC,CASMGQHSYEQYF
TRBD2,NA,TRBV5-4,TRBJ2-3,TGTGCCAGCAGCGGGGGACTAGCGGGGGGATGGGGGCAGTATTTT,CASSGGLAGGWGQYF
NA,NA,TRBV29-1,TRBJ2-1,TGCAGCGCTGTCGGGCGGGGAACCTACAATGAGCAGTTCTTC,CSAVGRGTYNEQFF
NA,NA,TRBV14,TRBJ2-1,TGTGCCAGCAGCCAAGATAATACAGGGTCCTACAATGAGCAGTTCTTC,CASSQDNTGSYNEQFF
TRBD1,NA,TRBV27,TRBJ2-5,TGTGCCAGCAGTCCCGGGACAGAAGAGACCCAGTACTTC,CASSPGTEETQYF
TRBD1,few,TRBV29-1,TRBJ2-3,TGCAGCGTTGAGTCGGGACAGGGCGCAGATACGCAGTATTTT,CSVESGQGADTQYF
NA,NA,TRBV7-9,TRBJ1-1,TGTGCCAGCAGCTTAGAGGGCGGGAGCGGCACTGAAGCTTTCTTT,CASSLEGGSGTEAFF
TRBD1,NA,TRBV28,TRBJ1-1,TGTGCCAGCAGTTTGTCTAGGACAGGGGATACTGAAGCTTTCTTT,CASSLSRTGDTEAFF
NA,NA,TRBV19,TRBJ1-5,TGTGCCAGTAGTACCGGGGGGGTAAGCAATCAGCCCCAGCATTTT,CASSTGGVSNQPQHF
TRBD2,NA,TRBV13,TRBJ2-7,TGTGCCAGCAGCTCGGGACTAGCGGGTTACGAGCAGTACTTC,CASSSGLAGYEQYF
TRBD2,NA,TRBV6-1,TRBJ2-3,TGTGCCAGCAGTGAAGGACTAGCGGGGGTGTTAGATACGCAGTATTTT,CASSEGLAGVLDTQYF
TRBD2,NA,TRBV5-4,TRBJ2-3,TGTGCCAGCAGCTTGGCCGGACTAGCGGGAATGACAGATACGCAGTATTTT,CASSLAGLAGMTDTQYF
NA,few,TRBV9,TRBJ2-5,TGTGCCAGCAGCGTAGGGACGGGAGTTTCCCTGGAGACCCAGTACTTC,CASSVGTGVSLETQYF
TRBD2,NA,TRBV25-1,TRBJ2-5,TGTGCCAGCAGTGCTAGCGGGAGTCAAGAGACCCAGTACTTC,CASSASGSQETQYF
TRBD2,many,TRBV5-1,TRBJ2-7,TGCGCCAGCAGCAAGGGAGGGACGACCGACTCCTACGAGCAGTACTTC,CASSKGGTTDSYEQYF
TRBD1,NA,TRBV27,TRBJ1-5,TGTGCCAGCAGTCCCGACAGGGCAAATTATCAGCCCCAGCATTTT,CASSPDRANYQPQHF
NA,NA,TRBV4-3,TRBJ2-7,TGCGCCAGCAGCCAAGATCTATGGCCAGGGGGGTACGAGCAGTACTTC,CASSQDLWPGGYEQYF
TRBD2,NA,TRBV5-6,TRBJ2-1,TGTGCCAGCAGCCCCGGAGTACTAGCGGGAATGGATGAGCAGTTCTTC,CASSPGVLAGMDEQFF
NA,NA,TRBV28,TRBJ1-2,TGTGCCAGCAGTTCAGTTATTTATGGCTACACCTTC,CASSSVIYGYTF
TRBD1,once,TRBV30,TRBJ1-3,TGTGCCTGGAGTGTACTGACAGGGGGAAGAAACACCATATATTTT,CAWSVLTGGRNTIYF